This T cell receptor beta chain is from a study of blood T cell repertoires in COVID-19. Overall study context: Italy, Spain and the United States were the sources of the convalescent and acute COVID-19 samples.

Authors' methods: Reference gene primer amplification gave nucleated cell count estimates. The assay was immunoSEQ multiplex PCR, and TCRdb's table has in-frame clones only and misses some. Clonal size and the V and J genes are those of that table, whereas D and trimming came from the DNA. The sample lists about 250,000 clones, approximately 85% seen once, with roughly 4.6% in the top ten. Germline loops: CDR1 SNHLY, CDR2 FYNNEI. This CDR3 is 13 amino acids long. The V and J ends lost 5 bases and 6 bases respectively, with 11 bases between them. The sequencing sample was made of peripheral blood. The clonotype was recovered from a man between 45 and 60 years old with active or convalescent COVID-19. This chain joins TRBV2 and TRBJ2-4; D is possibly TRBD1 (5 bases). DNA of the CDR3: TGTGCCAGCAGTCAGGGCGGCGCAAACATTCAGTACTTC. Translated, it gives CASSQGGANIQYF.